Listed here is a single T cell receptor beta chain. Its antigen is unidentified. This record belongs to a study of beta chain features in type 1 diabetes. Overall study findings and caveats: Any HLA-type effect on TCRB rearrangement remained unresolved here.

All of the isolated RNA was reverse transcribed, so expressed TCRB transcripts were sequenced. Data came from immunoSEQ multiplex PCR; TCRdb stores just in-frame clones and leaves some out. The sample lists approximately 470,000 clones, about 32% occurring once. The germline V gene has CDR1 SGHRS and CDR2 YFSETQ. The CDR3 is 15 amino acids. Trimming left V 3 bases short and J 0 bases short, with 10 bases between. The receptor comes from a man younger than 35 in good health. The specimen sequenced was naive CD4+ T cells from blood. The V gene is TRBV5-1, the J gene TRBJ2-1, with D hard to call. The CDR3: CASSSVESSYNEQFF. The CDR3 DNA follows: TGCGCCAGCAGCTCCGTAGAGAGCTCCTACAATGAGCAGTTCTTC.